This T cell receptor beta chain originates from a study of regulatory T cells in long-lasting Graves disease (dated by TCRdb to the early 2020s). Context from the whole study: In the newly diagnosed Graves' disease group, patients had been taking antithyroid drugs for less than 3 months. A total of about 33 samples underwent TCR sequencing, from 13 patients with persistent Graves' disease and 20 patients with newly diagnosed Graves' disease. Peripheral blood TCR sequencing and RNA sequencing compared persistent Graves' disease patients with newly diagnosed Graves' disease patients. The study was registered as a clinical trial and conducted in China.

Explained via the paper, the time point label denotes: newly diagnosed GD, antithyroid drugs for less than 3 months. RNA was extracted from PBMCs in TRIzol for both TCR sequencing and RNA sequencing. Graves' disease was diagnosed according to American Thyroid Association guidelines. Recruitment of patients was carried out at an endocrinology department in Xi'an, China. Each patient gave 8.5 to 9.5 milliliters of peripheral blood, collected in an EDTA anticoagulant tube. Ficoll Paque Plus density gradient separation was used to isolate PBMCs, and no further T cell sorting was done. An Agilent 2100 Bioanalyzer and agarose gel were used to check RNA quality, while a NanoDrop 2000 measured RNA concentration. Study-wide findings and limitations: The authors acknowledged the small sample size as a limitation that may reduce accuracy. Persistent Graves' disease patients showed lower TCR Shannon entropy and fewer highly expanded clones than newly diagnosed patients, suggesting clonal expansion. More public clonotypes were shared among persistent patients (under 3,000) than among newly diagnosed patients (roughly 1,000). Sequencing and analysis were limited to the TCR beta chain. Persistent disease showed preferential use of TRBV28, TRBJ1-2 and TRBJ2-5, whereas newly diagnosed disease favored TRBV20-1 and TRBJ2-1. The study examined only peripheral blood because the primary lesion, thyroid tissue, could not be accessed.

Libraries were built with multiplex PCR. Sequencing was performed on an Illumina HiSeq 4000. iRepertoire HTBI primers and Arm-PCR amplification of CDR3 regions were used to construct TCR beta libraries. Before sequencing, the PCR products went through gel purification. As for how the authors treated the data: Gene usage analysis of CDR3 amino acid clonotypes used the 62 TRBV and some 15 TRBJ segments found across samples. COPE and FqMerger were used to merge filtered high-quality paired reads into contigs. BLAST was used to align contigs to IMGT TRBV, TRBD and TRBJ reference genes, with CDR3 defined following IMGT. Any clonotype with a frequency above 0.1% was counted as a highly expanded clone. Shannon entropy was used to measure repertoire diversity, and the Gini coefficient was used to measure V-J evenness. Clonotypes shared by more than one individual were considered public. TCRdb ran its own pipeline on the public reads, namely fastp trimming at Q25 and MiXCR clone calling, and kept in-frame beta chains. Rows merge per CDR3 protein into single entries with the most common DNA and genes. These V and J calls derive from TCRdb rather than the authors' analysis. The sample profile shows 530,000 or so distinct CDR3 sequences; approximately 13% of them were found once. The ten top clones hold more than 8.5% of the sample.

CDR1 and CDR2, per the germline V gene, are SQVTM and ANQGSEA. Taken from cysteine to phenylalanine, the CDR3 has 13 residues. Kept here is only the CDR3 DNA, which spans 39 bases and is read in frame from base 1. V is trimmed back by 4 bases and J by 6 bases, and the junction contains 9 bases that no gene match accounts for. This clonotype was recorded many times. The clone's antigen remains unknown. No much larger clone is present one base from it, and per-base qualities are unavailable. The same sample was also studied in work on T cells in Graves' hyperthyroidism and ophthalmopathy. The second study's authors report: A patient counted as having stable Graves' hyperthyroidism if no progression to ophthalmopathy occurred over 18 months of follow-up. Hyperthyroidism patients were newly diagnosed, with disease duration under 2 months, and aged 18 to 65 years. Any patient with an uncontrolled infection, another autoimmune disease, pregnancy or lactation was excluded. Clinical symptoms, serum thyroxine and TRAb, thyroid ultrasound, and orbital computed tomography formed the basis for the diagnoses. A first-round RT-PCR of the TCR CDR3 used the HTBI primer set with the Qiagen OneStep RT-PCR kit. Blood samples also contained most of the expanded thyroid clonotypes (frequency above 0.001), which suggests that blood repertoires may reflect thyroid immune responses. In cross-validation, a model built on a 13 V-J signature told ophthalmopathy apart from stable hyperthyroidism with 87.88% sensitivity and 81% to 82% specificity, and in testing the same model reached 80%/75%. In validation, the model predicted progression to ophthalmopathy with over 65% sensitivity and 72% to 85% specificity, a median of about 6 months before onset. To identify TCR V-J signatures that set the groups apart, the researchers used a discovery cohort of 95 to 100 patients, made up of 43 with Graves' ophthalmopathy and 57 with stable Graves' hyperthyroidism. Prospective prediction of ophthalmopathy was tested in an independent validation cohort consisting of 18 hyperthyroidism patients and 17 patients who later progressed to ophthalmopathy. The 100 discovery patients were randomly split 7:3 into training and test sets. In six Graves' hyperthyroidism patients, the study also compared T-cell repertoires from thyroid tissue with T-cell repertoires from blood. Once sampling was done, hyperthyroidism patients were given methimazole at a starting dose of 30 mg daily, whereas ophthalmopathy patients were given high-dose intravenous methylprednisolone. Libraries were constructed in a second round of multiplex PCR, after which size selection and purification were performed. Sequencing of the libraries was done on an Illumina HiSeq2000 using paired-end 100 bp reads. SOAPnuke was used to process the raw data, throwing out any read that contained adapters or uncalled bases, had a mean Phred below 15, or lacked an exact constant-primer or identifier match. High-quality paired reads were merged with COPE v1.2.5, and unique nucleotide sequences were defined as clonotypes. MiTCR v1.1 was used to align clonotypes to the IMGT TRBV, TRBD and TRBJ reference segments. Analysis was restricted to V-J combinations with a frequency above 0.0001, which covered roughly 99% of repertoires. A TCS score was defined as the ratio of F50 (clonal expansion) to E x V (chaos), with BLOSUM62-based TCRdist applied between CDR3 peptides within each V-J. Welch's t-statistics and random forest reduced roughly 540 V-J features to about 13, which were used in a naive Bayes classifier (R e1071). Sample size was not statistically predetermined, and investigators were not blinded to group allocation. TCR Vbeta CDR3 sequencing of 135 peripheral blood samples (around 45 ophthalmopathy, about 80 hyperthyroidism and some 17 progressor patients) is reported in the paper.

The receptor chain draws on TRBV29-1 and TRBJ2-7, with 7 central nucleotides matching TRBD1. The origin of this receptor is a man younger than 45 with Graves disease. Donor details come from another sample of the same person, matched by shared clones. Sequencing used peripheral blood mononuclear cells (PBMCs), obtained at new diagnosis, from a patient treated with antithyroid drugs. The CDR3 is CSVVSDRAGEQYF. The nucleotides are TGCAGCGTTGTATCCGACAGGGCTGGCGAGCAGTACTTC.